This T cell receptor beta chain was sequenced for a study of molecular identifiers for immune sequencing clone quantification. Study at large: In replicates, RNA from roughly 18,000 or 92,000 naive CD8 cells was split five ways, four sequenced. Study outcomes and limitations: Amid one million naive cells, spiked Jurkat TCR RNA from one cell was reportedly still detectable.

V was pared by 6 bases and J by 12 bases, with 12 bases of the junction left unmatched. The CDR3 has 14 residues. Germline V gene data show CDR1 as MNHEY and CDR2 as SVGEGT. MiXCR, applied by TCRdb to the PCR reads, yields one record per CDR3 protein. The table shows about 54,000 distinct CDR3 sequences, with roughly 24% occurring only once. This clonotype was seen more than once but under ten times. Antigen specificity is unknown. This chain links TRBV6-2 or TRBV6-3 with TRBJ2-1, with 9 bases aligning to TRBD2. This TCR derives from a human donor in good health. Some libraries in this study had Jurkat cell RNA spiked in. The specimen sequenced was naive CD8+ T cells from blood, with Jurkat cell RNA spiked in. This sample's subset: FACS-sorted CD8+CD4-CCR7+CD45RA+ naive T cells. CDR3 protein: CASSPIAGDWGQFF. The CDR3 DNA sequence: TGTGCCAGCAGCCCCATAGCGGGGGACTGGGGGCAGTTCTTC.